Listed here are 3 T cell receptor beta chains from one sample, sequenced in a study of shared clonotypes between healthy human individuals. Sequencing was performed with immunoSEQ multiplex PCR; in TCRdb, only in-frame clones are kept and a portion is missing. The sample yields 950,000 to 1,100,000 clones, approximately 72% seen once. The sequencing sample was made of memory CD4+ T cells sorted from blood. Sample subset: CD45RA-negative fraction. These receptors were obtained from a man aged 18 to 29 in good health.

V gene TRBV9 combines with J gene TRBJ1-2; D remains ambiguous. The CDR3 spans 14 residues. Germline V gives CDR1 SGDLS, CDR2 YYNGEE. The V end lost 0 bases, the J end lost 2 bases, and 8 bases lay between the germline ends. CDR3 coding DNA: TGTGCCAGCAGCGTAGCGGCCGGAAACTATGGCTACACCTTC. This encodes CASSVAAGNYGYTF.

This chain uses TRBV9 with TRBJ2-5; a possible D gene is TRBD2 (6 bases). Trimming cost V 4 bases and J 1 base, with 8 bases left between them. This CDR3 region has 13 residues. Germline CDR1 reads SGDLS; CDR2 reads YYNGEE. The CDR3 DNA reads as TGTGCCAGCAGCCCGCGGGGCCAAGAGACCCAGTACTTC. Its translation is CASSPRGQETQYF.

This clone was found once. The V gene is TRBV6-5, the J gene TRBJ1-3, with 9 bases that match TRBD1. CDR3 size: 15 residues. Trimming took 5 bases from V and 0 from J; bases not matched to a gene: 2. Germline V gene data show CDR1 as MNHEY and CDR2 as SVGAGI. The CDR3 protein is CASSKQGASGNTIYF. The CDR3 DNA reads as TGTGCCAGCAGTAAACAGGGGGCCTCTGGAAACACCATATATTTT.